The 14 T cell receptor beta chains reported below all come from one sample, sequenced in a study of cytotoxic CD8 clonotypes in ibrutinib-treated CLL. Profiled with immunoSEQ multiplex PCR; TCRdb holds only in-frame clones, not every one. Of 200,000 to 250,000 clones listed, about 75% were seen once; the top ten hold 5.5% to 6%. Sequenced material: PBMCs, taken after 12 months of ibrutinib treatment. The receptors stem from a human donor with chronic lymphocytic leukemia.

V is TRBV7-2 and J is TRBJ1-5; no definite D call. The CDR3 spans 15 residues. CDR1 SGHTA and CDR2 FQGNSA come from the germline V gene. V lost 5 bases and J lost 6, with 17 bases in between. This CDR3 reads CASSRREGVRQPQHF. The DNA for the CDR3 is TGTGCCAGCAGCCGCCGTGAGGGAGTTCGTCAGCCCCAGCATTTT.

The chain combines TRBV6-5 with TRBJ2-1; D remains ambiguous. Looked up from germline, CDR1 is MNHEY and CDR2 is SVGAGI. This CDR3 has 14 amino acids. V shed 5 bases and J shed 9 bases, with 17 bases lying between them. CDR3: CASSTPGFRAEQFF. CDR3 nucleotide sequence: TGTGCCAGCAGTACCCCCGGATTCCGAGCTGAGCAGTTCTTC.

The chain carries TRBV18 and TRBJ1-2; D unclear. V lost 4 bases and J 4 bases, leaving 13 bases between the germline ends. This CDR3 is built from 14 residues. The germline V gene encodes CDR1 KGHSH and CDR2 LQKENI. The CDR3 is CASSLEGFGYGYTF. The CDR3 DNA sequence: TGTGCCAGCTCACTTGAAGGGTTCGGCTATGGCTACACCTTC. Supplemented by reference TRBV18 and TRBJ1-2, the full variable domain reads NAGVMQNPRHLVRRRGQEARLRCSPMKGHSHVYWYRQLPEEGLKFMVYLQKENIIDESGMPKERFSAEFPKEGPSILRIQQVVRGDSAAYFCASSLEGFGYGYTFGSGTRLTVV.

The chain is built from TRBV29-1 and TRBJ1-2; 7 bases line up with TRBD1. Germline loops: CDR1 SQVTM, CDR2 ANQGSEA. V trimming: 6 bases; J trimming: 4 bases; junction bases outside the gene matches: 14. CDR3 length: 15 residues. CDR3: CSVVPGGAGGYGYTF. CDR3 DNA: TGCAGCGTCGTCCCTGGGGGGGCAGGGGGCTATGGCTACACCTTC.

This clone was found once. The V call is TRBV2, the J call TRBJ1-1; D perhaps matches TRBD1 (5 bases). From germline, CDR1 is SNHLY and CDR2 FYNNEI. Trimming took 11 bases from V and 4 from J, leaving 17 bases between them. CDR3 length equals 13 residues. The CDR3 nucleotides are TGTGCCGGACAAACCTTGGTGGGCACTGAAGCTTTCTTT. Its protein product is CAGQTLVGTEAFF.

The rearrangement links TRBV6-5 to TRBJ2-1, with 8 bases matching TRBD1. This CDR3 is 15 amino acids long. In germline, CDR1 is MNHEY, CDR2 SVGAGI. V was pared by 6 bases and J by 4 bases, with 8 bases of the junction left unmatched. The CDR3 DNA sequence: TGTGCCAGCAGCCCGGGGGACAGGAGATACAATGAGCAGTTCTTC. It specifies CASSPGDRRYNEQFF.

The genes are TRBV25-1 and TRBJ2-6, with D possibly being TRBD1 or TRBD2 (5 bases each). V was trimmed by 0 bases and J by 2 bases, leaving 8 bases between them. The length of the CDR3 is 16 residues. The germline V gene encodes CDR1 MGHDK and CDR2 SYGVNS. CDR3: CASSEYGGTGANVLTF. The CDR3 DNA is TGTGCCAGCAGTGAATATGGGGGTACTGGGGCCAACGTCCTGACTTTC.

The chain couples TRBV7-8 to TRBJ2-1; TRBD2 is a possible D gene (6 bases). The CDR3 runs 14 residues. Trimming stripped 5 bases from V and 4 bases from J, with 12 bases between. The germline V gene has CDR1 SGHVS and CDR2 FQNEAQ. The chain's CDR3 is CASSPREIYNEQFF. For the CDR3, the DNA is TGTGCCAGCAGCCCCCGGGAGATTTACAATGAGCAGTTCTTC.

J is TRBJ1-4 and V is TRBV5-1; D is possibly TRBD1 (5 bases). The CDR3 totals 15 residues. V lost 5 bases and J lost 4, with 15 bases in between. Germline CDR1 and CDR2: SGHRS and YFSETQ. The CDR3 protein is CASSPGGAGNEKLFF. CDR3 DNA: TGCGCCAGCAGTCCGGGCGGGGCGGGTAATGAAAAACTGTTTTTT.

The chain has TRBV4-3 and TRBJ2-3; weak D call: TRBD2 (5 bases). V was clipped by 0 bases and J by 2 bases, with 12 bases between them. The CDR3 is made up of 16 amino acids. Germline V gives CDR1 LGHNA, CDR2 YSLEER. CDR3 sequence (DNA): TGCGCCAGCAGCCAAGAAACCGGGATCTACACAGATACGCAGTATTTT. It translates to CASSQETGIYTDTQYF.

This chain connects TRBV14 to TRBJ2-3; D is unclear. Trimming cost V 0 bases and J 7 bases, with 11 bases left between them. This CDR3 comprises 14 residues. From germline, CDR1 is SGHDN and CDR2 FVKESK. CDR3 region: CASSQDQVGNTQYF. The CDR3 DNA reads TGTGCCAGCAGCCAAGATCAGGTTGGAAATACGCAGTATTTT.

The CDR3 coding sequence is TGTGCCAGCAGCTTGAGCAGACAGGGTGGAAACACCATATATTTT. Translated: CASSLSRQGGNTIYF. The chain employs TRBV7-9 and TRBJ1-3; 7 bases align to TRBD1. The V gene end was trimmed by 3 bases and the J gene end by 3 bases; junction bases not matched to a gene: 5. Per germline, CDR1 SEHNR and CDR2 FQNEAQ (reference sequence). The CDR3 runs to 15 residues.

This clone was found once. The chain has TRBV25-1 and TRBJ1-2; the D is unclear. V lost 0 bases, J lost 2 bases, and 4 bases lay in between. The CDR3 is made up of 13 amino acids. The germline CDR1 and CDR2 sequences are MGHDK and SYGVNS. CDR3 region: CASSEYSNYGYTF. As DNA, the CDR3 is TGTGCCAGCAGTGAATACAGCAACTATGGCTACACCTTC.

This chain connects TRBV30 to TRBJ2-3; weak D call: TRBD2 (5 bases). This CDR3 is built from 12 residues. Trimming removed 4 bases from V and 3 bases from J, with 8 bases in between. Germline-derived CDR1 and CDR2 are GTSNPN and SVGIG (reference sequence). CDR3: CAWMRRTDTQYF. The CDR3 region has the DNA TGTGCCTGGATGCGGAGGACAGATACGCAGTATTTT.